Included here is one TCR beta chain sequence, with context. Its antigen is currently unknown. The data derive from a study of shared clonotypes between healthy human individuals. Overall study results and limits: Larger estimated richness was generally recorded for naive subsets relative to memory subsets.

Germline V gene sequence: CDR1 SQVTM, CDR2 ANQGSEA. V was pared by 5 bases and J by 1 base, with 8 bases of the junction left unmatched. CDR3 size: 15 residues. The sorted-subset replicate PCRs were given around 200 ng DNA, which is 25,000 to 35,000 T cell genomes. Assay: immunoSEQ multiplex PCR; the TCRdb copy retains only in-frame clones and omits some. The data show under 2.5 million clones, around 93% seen once. From CD4+ cells came CD45RA+ naive and CD45RA-negative memory subsets. The chain couples TRBV29-1 to TRBJ2-5; 9 positions match TRBD2. The specimen was naive CD4+ T cells from PBMCs. Subset specified: CD45RA+ positively selected. The TCR originated in a young man in good health. Some clones in this sample may be carry-over from other donors' samples. This CDR3 is CSVLLAGRTQETQYF. In DNA, the CDR3 is TGCAGCGTTCTCCTAGCGGGGAGAACCCAAGAGACCCAGTACTTC.